The entry that follows covers one TCR beta chain sequence. No antigen is known for it. V was trimmed by 0 bases and J by 0 bases, leaving 8 bases between them. Germline assignment: CDR1 MNHEY and CDR2 SMNVEV (reference sequence). The CDR3 loop spans 16 amino acids. This sample was taken from a study of OX40 agonist ivuxolimab in advanced cancers. Regarding the study as a whole: Several nonresponders also turned out to have low normalized T-cell clonal expansion.

TCRdb's table, derived via immunoSEQ multiplex PCR, lists solely in-frame clones and lacks some. The sample includes about 22,000 clones, roughly 91% seen only once; the top ten take 49%. The source material was CD4+ or CD8+ T cells sorted from blood, sampled in a trial of the OX40 agonist ivuxolimab. The chain employs TRBV27 and TRBJ1-4, with D unclear. This sequence was found in an adult with an advanced solid tumor such as melanoma, head and neck, liver or kidney cancer. CDR3 in amino acids: CASSLSRDSTNEKLFF. In nucleotides, the CDR3 is TGTGCCAGCAGTTTATCTCGGGATTCAACTAATGAAAAACTGTTTTTT.